This T cell receptor beta chain comes out of a study of T cells in Graves' hyperthyroidism and ophthalmopathy. This clonotype was picked up one time. This sequence may be a read error, since a much larger clone differs from it by one base. CDR1 and CDR2 from the germline V gene are SGHAT and FQNNGV. The CDR3 is 19 amino acids. Authors of the study amplified TCR beta CDR3 regions from RNA transcripts. The TCR CDR3 first-round RT-PCR relied on the HTBI primer set. MiXCR, applied by TCRdb to the multiplex PCR reads, yields one record per CDR3 protein. The data hold 500,000 to 750,000 distinct CDR3 sequences, with approximately 14% observed a single time.

The sequence derives from a woman in her twenties or thirties with Graves' hyperthyroidism. The sequenced sample consisted of blood. The V call is TRBV11-2, the J call TRBJ2-1; TRBD2 matches at 13 bases. The CDR3 DNA is TGTGCCAGCAGCCTAGGACTAGCGGGAGCCTCACCCCCCTACAATGAGCGGTTCTTC. Translated: CASSLGLAGASPPYNERFF.